This T cell receptor beta chain was captured by sequencing in a study of blood T cell repertoires in COVID-19. Study summary: Sources were T cells, B-cell-depleted T cells, or PBMCs; the material itself was cDNA or gDNA.

With 4 bases removed from V and 6 bases from J, the gap between germline ends came to 4 bases. The CDR3 runs 11 residues. Original processing methods: Estimation of nucleated cell counts was performed using reference gene primer amplification. Clones were sequenced by immunoSEQ multiplex PCR, and TCRdb holds only the in-frame ones, with some missing. That table is the source of V, J and clone size, and D and trimming were worked out from the DNA. The data contain around 100,000 clones, around nine tenths of them seen just once; the ten biggest clones take up 3.5% to 5.5%. Sample: peripheral blood. The sequence came from a man aged 40-49 years with acute or convalescent COVID-19. The J gene is TRBJ2-1, the V gene TRBV12-3 or TRBV12-4, with unresolved D. CDR3 coding DNA: TGTGCCAGCAGTTCGTTCAATGAGCAGTTCTTC. It is translated as CASSSFNEQFF.